This entry features one T cell receptor beta chain sequence. Its antigen is still unknown. Through Arm-PCR of CDR3 regions and iRepertoire HTBI primers, TCR beta libraries were built. TCRdb reprocessed the multiplex PCR reads via MiXCR and lists one record per CDR3 protein. The sample contains around 230,000 distinct CDR3 sequences, 15% to 20% of which appear only once. These data are taken from a study of regulatory T cells in long-lasting Graves disease. Turning to the study itself: Patients with new Graves' disease had used antithyroid drugs below 3 months.

Study-wide results and caveats: Persistent cases of Graves' showed reduced TCR diversity relative to newly diagnosed patients. Persistent disease samples used TRBV28, TRBJ1-2 and TRBJ2-5 preferentially.

The CDR3 length is 16 residues. Germline CDR1 reads SGDLS; CDR2 reads YYNGEE. Time point meaning: newly diagnosed GD, antithyroid drugs for less than 3 months. From PBMCs, RNA was extracted and then used to make the TCR library. The rearrangement uses TRBV9 and TRBJ2-3; 14 bases are a match to TRBD2. Judging by the DNA end, TRBJ2-5 fits better; the J call may be wrong. The sequence derives from a female donor with Graves disease. Sequenced material: peripheral blood mononuclear cells (PBMCs), taken at new diagnosis, from a patient treated with antithyroid drugs. In DNA form, the CDR3 reads TGTGCCAGCAGCGTAGAGGGGACTAGCGGGAGAGGGACCCAGTACTTC. Its translation is CASSVEGTSGRGTQYF.